One and the same sample provided the 12 T cell receptor beta chains below, sequenced in a study of T cells in Graves' hyperthyroidism and ophthalmopathy. The TCR beta CDR3 regions underwent amplification using RNA transcripts as the source. The study used the HTBI primer set for a first-round RT-PCR of the TCR CDR3. TCRdb fed the multiplex PCR reads into MiXCR, producing one record per CDR3 protein. In the table there are roughly 180,000 distinct CDR3 sequences, over 7.5% of which are singletons. Sequencing was performed on blood. These receptors were obtained from a woman aged 18-30 years with Graves' hyperthyroidism that later progressed to Graves' ophthalmopathy.

At least ten counts were recorded for this clonotype. V gene TRBV19 combines with J gene TRBJ1-2; D gene ambiguous. This CDR3 contains 13 residues. The V end was cut by 3 bases, the J end by 4 bases, with 9 bases between. Germline V CDR1 and CDR2: LNHDA, SQIVND (reference sequence). CDR3 in amino acids: CASSIGGRYGYTF. The CDR3 coding sequence is TGTGCCAGTAGTATTGGTGGTCGCTATGGCTACACCTTC.

This clonotype was observed at least ten times. The genes are TRBV6-6 and TRBJ1-4, with no clear D. The V end lost 0 bases, the J end lost 7 bases, and 12 bases lay between the germline ends. The germline gives CDR1 MNHNY, CDR2 SVGAGI (reference sequence). The CDR3 is 15 residues long. The CDR3 region is CASSYSSPGSEKLFF. The CDR3 DNA follows: TGTGCCAGCAGTTACTCTTCTCCCGGGAGTGAAAAACTGTTTTTT.

V is TRBV5-1 and J is TRBJ2-2; a weak D match, TRBD1 (6 bases). Trimming stripped 3 bases from V and 1 base from J, with 7 bases between. This CDR3 spans 14 amino acids. Looked up from germline, CDR1 is SGHRS and CDR2 is YFSETQ. For the CDR3, the DNA is TGCGCCAGCAGCTCACAGGGGAACACCGGGGAGCTGTTTTTT. This encodes CASSSQGNTGELFF.

This clonotype has ten or more counts. CDR3 nucleotide sequence: TGCGCCAGCAGCTTGGCCCCTACGGTCGGAGGTGAGCAGTTCTTC. Protein product: CASSLAPTVGGEQFF. The chain recombines TRBV5-1 with TRBJ2-1, with D tentatively TRBD2 (5 bases). Per germline, CDR1 SGHRS and CDR2 YFSETQ. This CDR3 has 15 residues. Trimming left V 0 bases short and J 9 bases short, with 16 bases between.

In its sample, this clonotype was seen once. The CDR3 bases are TGTGCCACCAGTGACCCCGGGACAGGGGCCCTAAGGAGCAATCAGCCCCAGCATTTT. Protein product: CATSDPGTGALRSNQPQHF. The chain carries TRBV24-1 and TRBJ1-5; 10 nucleotides match TRBD1. The CDR3 covers 19 residues. The ends lost 4 bases at V and 1 base at J; junction bases unmatched: 12. CDR1 is KGHDR, CDR2 SFDVKD, per germline.

V is TRBV19 and J is TRBJ2-3, with no clear D. The CDR3 totals 15 residues. Germline V gives CDR1 LNHDA, CDR2 SQIVND (reference sequence). The germline V and J ends were trimmed by 3 bases and 4 bases, with 14 bases remaining between them. The DNA for the CDR3 is TGTGCCAGTAGTATTACGGTCAGGTGGTCAGATACGCAGTATTTT. Amino acids: CASSITVRWSDTQYF.

The table lists this clonotype with a few counts. This chain uses TRBV19 with TRBJ2-1, with D perhaps matching TRBD1 (5 bases). This CDR3 contains 15 residues. Trimming took 3 bases from V and 5 from J, leaving 14 bases between them. Germline assignment: CDR1 LNHDA and CDR2 SQIVND (reference sequence). The CDR3 here is CASSMTGTGNNEQFF. The CDR3 DNA reads as TGTGCCAGTAGTATGACCGGAACAGGTAACAATGAGCAGTTCTTC.

About this clonotype: At one end, the junction sequence differs from germline, possibly due to a read error. V gene TRBV7-9 combines with J gene TRBJ2-3, with D possibly matching TRBD1 (6 bases). The CDR3 consists of 16 residues. Germline V gives CDR1 SEHNR, CDR2 FQNEAQ (reference sequence). CDR3 DNA sequence: TGTGCCAGCCGACGCGGCAGGGGAATTACCACAGATACGCAGTGTTTT. Amino acid sequence: CASRRGRGITTDTQCF.

This clonotype was seen at least ten times. The rearrangement uses TRBV11-2 and TRBJ2-7, with 7 bases aligning to TRBD2. Germline CDR1 reads SGHAT; CDR2 reads FQNNGV. The CDR3 is 15 residues long. Trimming cost V 5 bases and J 4 bases; bases outside gene matches: 11. The CDR3 coding sequence is TGTGCCAGCAGCCTCACCCGGGACTACTATTACGAGCAGTACTTC. Translation: CASSLTRDYYYEQYF.

This clonotype has ten or more counts. V gene TRBV30 combines with J gene TRBJ2-3, with 8 bases that match TRBD1. CDR1 and CDR2 (germline): GTSNPN, SVGIG (reference sequence). The V and J ends lost 1 base and 3 bases, in that order; junction bases with no gene match: 6. The CDR3 extends over 15 amino acids. In DNA, the CDR3 is TGTGCCTGGAGTGCCCGACAGGGGAGTACAGATACGCAGTATTTT. Residues: CAWSARQGSTDTQYF.

This clonotype showed up many times. The chain carries TRBV19 and TRBJ1-1, with D unresolved. Trimming took 4 bases from V and 6 from J, leaving 12 bases between them. This CDR3 comprises 13 residues. From germline, CDR1 is LNHDA and CDR2 SQIVND (reference sequence). This CDR3 reads CASSRRERSEAFF. For the CDR3, the DNA is TGTGCCAGTAGTAGGAGGGAACGATCTGAAGCTTTCTTT.

This chain joins TRBV9 and TRBJ2-2, with a weak D call TRBD2 (6 bases). CDR3 size: 14 residues. CDR1 and CDR2 from the germline V gene are SGDLS and YYNGEE. V was pared by 7 bases and J by 7 bases, with 17 bases between. Here the CDR3 reads CASSTGLPGGELFF. CDR3 bases: TGTGCCAGCTCCACGGGACTTCCCGGCGGGGAGCTGTTTTTT.